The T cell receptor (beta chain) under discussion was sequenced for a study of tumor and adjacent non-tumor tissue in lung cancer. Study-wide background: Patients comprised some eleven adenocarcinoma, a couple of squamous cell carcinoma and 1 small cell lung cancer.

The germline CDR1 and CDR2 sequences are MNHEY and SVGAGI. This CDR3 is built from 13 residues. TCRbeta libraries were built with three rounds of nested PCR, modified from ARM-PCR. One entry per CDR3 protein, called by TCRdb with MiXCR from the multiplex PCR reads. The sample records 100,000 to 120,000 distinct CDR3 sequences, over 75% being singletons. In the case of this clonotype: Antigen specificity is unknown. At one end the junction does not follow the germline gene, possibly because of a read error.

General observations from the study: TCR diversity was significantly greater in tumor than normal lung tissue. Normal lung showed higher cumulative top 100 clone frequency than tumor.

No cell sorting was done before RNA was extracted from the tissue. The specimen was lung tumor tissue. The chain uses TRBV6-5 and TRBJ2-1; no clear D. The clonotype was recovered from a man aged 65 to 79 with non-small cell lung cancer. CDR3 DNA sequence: TGTGCCAGAAGAATGGGATCCTACAAAGAGCAGTTCTTC. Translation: CARRMGSYKEQFF.